This is a list of T cell receptor beta chains from one sample in a study of T cell repertoires in cytomegalovirus infection. TCRdb called the reads again in MiXCR, with one record for every CDR3 protein. The data show about 220,000 distinct CDR3 sequences, with about 39% seen just once and 55% to 60% held by the top ten. These TCRs' antigens remain unknown. The starting material was CD8+ T cells from cultured PBMCs, obtained from culture after CMV antigen stimulation. The receptor set was obtained from a human donor in good health (CMV status not recorded). Some clones in this sample may be carry-over from other donors' samples. The CDR3 runs from the conserved cysteine through the conserved F or W. A D gene is named only where the DNA matches it firmly. Expanded clones are given a class, and other clones once, few, many or no size at all.

D: TRBD2; size: NA; J: TRBJ2-1; V: TRBV2; CDR3: CASSGTSGTSSYNEQFF; DNA: TGTGCCAGCAGCGGGACTAGCGGGACCAGCTCCTACAATGAGCAGTTCTTC
D: NA; size: many; J: TRBJ1-5; V: TRBV7-8; CDR3: CASSLGQGQPQHF; DNA: TGTGCCAGCAGCTTAGGTCAAGGCCAGCCCCAGCATTTT
D: TRBD2; size: NA; J: TRBJ2-5; V: TRBV12-5; CDR3: CASGLTSGASQETQYF; DNA: TGTGCTAGTGGTTTGACTAGCGGGGCCTCCCAAGAGACCCAGTACTTC
D: NA; size: many; J: TRBJ1-2; V: TRBV7-2; CDR3: CASSPRSTGYTF; DNA: TGTGCCAGCAGCCCGCGTTCGACTGGCTACACCTTC
D: TRBD1; size: NA; J: TRBJ1-4; V: TRBV7-6; CDR3: CASSSFGTGREKLFF; DNA: TGTGCCAGCAGCTCATTCGGGACAGGGAGGGAAAAACTGTTTTTT
D: TRBD1; size: NA; J: TRBJ1-5; V: TRBV29-1; CDR3: CSVGQDSNQPQHF; DNA: TGCAGCGTCGGACAGGATAGCAATCAGCCCCAGCATTTT
D: NA; size: NA; J: TRBJ2-5; V: TRBV2; CDR3: CASSTRDLLNLTQYF; DNA: TGTGCCAGCAGTACCCGGGACCTCCTGAACTTGACCCAGTACTTC
D: NA; size: few; J: TRBJ1-1; V: TRBV7-9; CDR3: CASSDKYTEAFF; DNA: TGTGCCAGCAGCGATAAATACACTGAAGCTTTCTTT
D: NA; size: NA; J: TRBJ2-7; V: TRBV20-1; CDR3: CSARDVRELGGYEQYF; DNA: TGCAGTGCTAGAGACGTCCGGGAACTAGGAGGGTACGAGCAGTACTTC
D: NA; size: NA; J: TRBJ1-1; V: TRBV9; CDR3: CASSADKSLNTEAFF; DNA: TGTGCCAGCAGCGCAGACAAGTCCCTGAACACTGAAGCTTTCTTT
D: NA; size: many; J: TRBJ2-2; V: TRBV28; CDR3: CASSFTGELFF; DNA: TGTGCCAGCAGTTTTACCGGGGAGCTGTTTTTT
D: NA; size: NA; J: TRBJ2-2; V: TRBV7-8; CDR3: CASSLGGQNTGELFF; DNA: TGTGCCAGCAGCCTCGGGGGCCAGAACACCGGGGAGCTGTTTTTT
D: NA; size: NA; J: TRBJ2-1; V: TRBV7-3; CDR3: CASSLDHGSYNEQFF; DNA: TGTGCCAGCAGCTTAGACCACGGGAGTTACAATGAGCAGTTCTTC
D: NA; size: few; J: TRBJ2-5; V: TRBV12-3/TRBV12-4; CDR3: CASTRDFVQETQYF; DNA: TGTGCCAGCACCAGGGACTTTGTACAAGAGACCCAGTACTTC
D: TRBD1; size: NA; J: TRBJ1-2; V: TRBV27; CDR3: CASSPTGGRGYTF; DNA: TGTGCCAGCAGTCCAACAGGGGGTCGAGGCTACACCTTC
D: NA; size: few; J: TRBJ1-1; V: TRBV7-8; CDR3: CASKGLGEAFF; DNA: TGTGCCAGCAAAGGGTTGGGTGAAGCTTTCTTT
D: NA; size: NA; J: TRBJ1-1; V: TRBV12-3/TRBV12-4; CDR3: CASSPFPQANTEAFF; DNA: TGTGCCAGCAGCCCTTTCCCTCAGGCGAACACTGAAGCTTTCTTT
D: NA; size: few; J: TRBJ1-6; V: TRBV6-5; CDR3: CASSPRNRDKYSPLHF; DNA: TGTGCCAGCAGTCCACGGAACCGGGACAAATATTCACCCCTCCACTTT
D: NA; size: few; J: TRBJ1-6; V: TRBV12-3/TRBV12-4; CDR3: CASSLTRGANSPLHF; DNA: TGTGCCAGCAGTTTAACCAGGGGAGCGAATTCACCCCTCCACTTT
D: TRBD2; size: NA; J: TRBJ2-1; V: TRBV5-1; CDR3: CASSITSGGARLYNEQFF; DNA: TGCGCCAGCAGCATCACTAGCGGGGGGGCCCGTCTCTACAATGAGCAGTTCTTC
D: NA; size: many; J: TRBJ1-1; V: TRBV7-6; CDR3: CASSSLGGMTEAFF; DNA: TGTGCCAGCAGCTCCCTCGGCGGGATGACTGAAGCTTTCTTT
D: TRBD1; size: few; J: TRBJ2-2; V: TRBV6-6; CDR3: CASSYSLDRAQRGTGELFF; DNA: TGTGCCAGCAGTTACTCGCTTGACAGGGCGCAACGGGGTACCGGGGAGCTGTTTTTT
D: NA; size: NA; J: TRBJ2-7; V: TRBV7-9; CDR3: CASSFGVYEQYF; DNA: TGTGCCAGCAGCTTTGGTGTTTACGAGCAGTACTTC
D: NA; size: NA; J: TRBJ1-3; V: TRBV2; CDR3: CARRTFRNTIYF; DNA: TGTGCCAGGCGGACATTCAGAAACACCATATATTTT
D: NA; size: NA; J: TRBJ2-1; V: TRBV6-5; CDR3: CASSSDGANYNEQFF; DNA: TGTGCCAGCAGTAGCGACGGGGCCAACTACAATGAGCAGTTCTTC
D: TRBD1; size: NA; J: TRBJ2-3; V: TRBV11-2; CDR3: CASSFSWGQGTDTQYF; DNA: TGTGCCAGCAGCTTTTCGTGGGGACAGGGAACAGATACGCAGTATTTT
D: TRBD1; size: few; J: TRBJ2-7; V: TRBV11-2; CDR3: CASSHPGTGSEQYF; DNA: TGTGCCAGCAGTCATCCCGGGACAGGGAGCGAGCAGTACTTC
D: TRBD1; size: NA; J: TRBJ1-2; V: TRBV6-5; CDR3: CASSYRQGKDYGYTF; DNA: TGTGCCAGCAGTTACCGACAGGGCAAAGACTATGGCTACACCTTC
D: NA; size: once; J: TRBJ2-1; V: TRBV28; CDR3: CASRGARDYNEQFF; DNA: TGTGCCAGCAGAGGGGCCCGGGACTACAATGAGCAGTTCTTC
D: NA; size: NA; J: TRBJ2-7; V: TRBV2; CDR3: CASSEALLDYEQYF; DNA: TGTGCCAGCAGTGAAGCGCTTCTAGACTACGAGCAGTACTTC
D: NA; size: NA; J: TRBJ1-2; V: TRBV27; CDR3: CASTSRRFYRGTDENYGYTF; DNA: TGTGCCAGCACAAGTCGTCGGTTCTATCGAGGGACCGACGAAAACTATGGCTACACCTTC
D: NA; size: few; J: TRBJ1-1; V: TRBV7-6; CDR3: CASSPAGLNTEAFF; DNA: TGTGCCAGCAGCCCAGCGGGACTGAACACTGAAGCTTTCTTT
D: TRBD1; size: many; J: TRBJ2-7; V: TRBV20-1; CDR3: CSAQDRDRYEQYF; DNA: TGCAGTGCCCAAGACAGGGATAGGTACGAGCAGTACTTC
D: NA; size: few; J: TRBJ2-1; V: TRBV4-1; CDR3: CASSQTVQRTYNEQFF; DNA: TGCGCCAGCAGCCAAACGGTACAGCGCACCTACAATGAGCAGTTCTTC
D: NA; size: NA; J: TRBJ2-7; V: TRBV19; CDR3: CASSTITVDEQYF; DNA: TGTGCCAGTAGCACAATCACGGTCGACGAGCAGTACTTC
D: NA; size: NA; J: TRBJ2-7; V: TRBV20-1; CDR3: CSAPGEAGYEQYF; DNA: TGCAGTGCTCCCGGTGAGGCAGGCTACGAGCAGTACTTC
D: NA; size: NA; J: TRBJ2-5; V: TRBV11-2; CDR3: CASSLYFRGSGVQETQYF; DNA: TGTGCCAGCAGCTTATATTTTAGGGGGTCCGGAGTCCAAGAGACCCAGTACTTC
D: NA; size: few; J: TRBJ1-1; V: TRBV30; CDR3: CAWSMQPREAFF; DNA: TGTGCCTGGAGTATGCAGCCACGTGAAGCTTTCTTT
D: TRBD1; size: many; J: TRBJ2-4; V: TRBV2; CDR3: CASSDSRGRAKNIQYF; DNA: TGTGCCAGCTCCGATTCCAGGGGGCGGGCCAAAAACATTCAGTACTTC
D: NA; size: NA; J: TRBJ1-5; V: TRBV12-3/TRBV12-4; CDR3: CASSFVGAHSQPQHF; DNA: TGTGCCAGCAGTTTTGTAGGGGCGCATAGTCAGCCCCAGCATTTT
D: TRBD2; size: NA; J: TRBJ2-1; V: TRBV4-2; CDR3: CASSQLASGVYNEQFF; DNA: TGTGCCAGCAGCCAACTGGCTAGCGGGGTTTACAATGAGCAGTTCTTC
D: NA; size: NA; J: TRBJ1-2; V: TRBV25-1; CDR3: CASSEGTEGMNYGYTF; DNA: TGTGCCAGCAGTGAAGGGACGGAGGGTATGAACTATGGCTACACCTTC
D: TRBD1; size: few; J: TRBJ2-4; V: TRBV4-1; CDR3: CASSHSTLGTEDIQYF; DNA: TGCGCCAGCAGCCACTCAACCCTCGGGACAGAAGACATTCAGTACTTC
D: NA; size: NA; J: TRBJ2-3; V: TRBV6-6; CDR3: CASSGLGSDTQYF; DNA: TGTGCCAGCAGTGGCCTTGGCTCCGATACGCAGTATTTT
D: TRBD2; size: NA; J: TRBJ2-5; V: TRBV9; CDR3: CASSVEDSGTQETQYF; DNA: TGTGCCAGCAGCGTAGAGGATAGCGGGACCCAAGAGACCCAGTACTTC
D: NA; size: NA; J: TRBJ2-3; V: TRBV28; CDR3: CASSLYGQDADTQYF; DNA: TGTGCCAGCAGTTTATATGGCCAGGACGCAGATACGCAGTATTTT
D: TRBD1; size: many; J: TRBJ2-2; V: TRBV5-5; CDR3: CASSSGGWYTGELFF; DNA: TGTGCCAGCAGCTCAGGGGGCTGGTACACCGGGGAGCTGTTTTTT
D: TRBD1; size: NA; J: TRBJ2-5; V: TRBV28; CDR3: CASSLSTGVYLETQYF; DNA: TGTGCCAGCAGTTTATCGACAGGGGTGTATTTGGAGACCCAGTACTTC
D: NA; size: many; J: TRBJ2-4; V: TRBV7-9; CDR3: CASSLDGGQNIQYF; DNA: TGTGCCAGCAGCTTAGACGGGGGCCAGAACATTCAGTACTTC
D: TRBD1; size: few; J: TRBJ1-6; V: TRBV12-3/TRBV12-4; CDR3: CASSPGQGLSSPLHF; DNA: TGTGCCAGCAGTCCGGGACAGGGGTTGAGTTCACCCCTCCACTTT
D: NA; size: many; J: TRBJ2-1; V: TRBV12-3/TRBV12-4; CDR3: CASEAPFTGSEQFF; DNA: TGTGCCAGCGAAGCGCCCTTTACCGGAAGTGAGCAGTTCTTC
D: NA; size: NA; J: TRBJ2-1; V: TRBV7-3; CDR3: CASSLWPVGGRQNNEQFF; DNA: TGTGCCAGCAGCTTATGGCCGGTTGGCGGCCGCCAGAATAATGAGCAGTTCTTC
D: NA; size: once; J: TRBJ1-1; V: TRBV10-2; CDR3: CASSETGMNTEAFF; DNA: TGCGCCAGCAGTGAGACAGGGATGAACACTGAAGCTTTCTTT